This T cell receptor (beta chain) is drawn from a study of T cell responses to AZD1222 COVID-19 vaccine. Whole-study results and caveats: The study found Spike-specific TCR breadth and depth rose after two AZD1222 doses.

In germline, CDR1 is LGHNT, CDR2 FRNRAP. The CDR3 runs to 15 residues. V lost 2 bases, J lost 8 bases, and 15 bases lay in between. Comment on this clone: Its specificity is not known.

This table comes from immunoSEQ multiplex PCR, and its TCRdb copy is limited to in-frame clones, with some not included. The sample holds 100,000 to 150,000 clones, 80% to 90% seen once. The sample here was peripheral blood, taken on day 0 of AZD1222 vaccination. V usage is TRBV12-5 and J usage is TRBJ1-4, with a weak D call TRBD1 (6 bases). This clonotype was obtained from an adult in good health. The CDR3 DNA sequence: TGTGCTAGTGGTTTGCCGAGTCTCCAGGGGGAAAAACTGTTTTTT. This translates into CASGLPSLQGEKLFF.